This TCR beta chain was found in a study of cytomegalovirus exposure and HLA in healthy donors. Study-wide results and limits: Exclusion applied to some V segments, including TRBV6-2 and TRBV6-3, as they were indistinguishable.

With 60 Vbeta and 13 Jbeta primers, the PCR was carried out. The data were produced by immunoSEQ multiplex PCR, yet TCRdb's version contains in-frame clones alone and is incomplete. The data show roughly 110,000 clones, 70% to 80% seen once. In regard to this clone: Its antigen remains unknown.

Germline V CDR1 and CDR2: SGHTS, YDEGEE. CDR3 size: 14 residues. Trimming left V 4 bases short and J 10 bases short, with 20 bases between. V is TRBV5-8 and J is TRBJ1-1; TRBD1 is a possible D gene (6 bases). Sample: PBMCs. This clonotype was sampled from a man between 60 and 70 years old in good health and CMV-seronegative. CDR3 nucleotides: TGTGCCAGCAGCATACAGGGAGGGATGGGGCCAGCTTTCTTT. It encodes CASSIQGGMGPAFF.